The 21 T cell receptor beta chains presented below share a single source sample, sequenced in a study of PD-1 blockade in classical Hodgkin lymphoma. All the patients suffered relapse after autologous stem cell transplantation, and brentuximab vedotin exposure differed. Clones were read by immunoSEQ multiplex PCR, and TCRdb kept only the in-frame ones, dropping some. The sample consists of about 97,000 clones, 80% to 90% of them appearing once. Sample: peripheral blood mononuclear cells (PBMCs), taken before the second cycle of nivolumab. These receptor sequences come from a human donor with classical Hodgkin lymphoma.

V and J are TRBV30 and TRBJ1-6; the D is unclear. CDR1 and CDR2 (germline): GTSNPN, SVGIG (reference sequence). CDR3 length: 18 amino acids. Deletions cut 4 bases from V and 0 bases from J, with 19 bases between. The CDR3 protein is CAWIHESARGSYNSPLHF. The DNA for the CDR3 is TGTGCCTGGATCCACGAGTCCGCCCGCGGCTCCTATAATTCACCCCTCCACTTT. The entire variable domain, with the rest obtained from reference TRBV30 and TRBJ1-6, is as follows: SQTIHQWPATLVQPVGSPLSLECTVEGTSNPNLYWYRQAAGRGLQLLFYSVGIGQISSEVPQNLSASRPQDRQFILSSKKLLLSDSGFYLCAWIHESARGSYNSPLHFGNGTRLTVT.

The V call is TRBV15, the J call TRBJ2-7; 9 bases align to TRBD1. This CDR3 spans 15 amino acids. Germline values: CDR1 LNHNV, CDR2 YYDKDF (reference sequence). The ends lost 2 bases at V and 0 bases at J; junction bases unmatched: 2. The CDR3 region has the DNA TGTGCCACCAGCAGACCGGGACAGGGCTCCTACGAGCAGTACTTC. Translating gives CATSRPGQGSYEQYF.

The chain couples TRBV19 to TRBJ2-5; D is unclear. Germline CDR1 is LNHDA and CDR2 is SQIVND (reference sequence). Trimming shortened V by 1 base and J by 5 bases, and 8 bases separated the two germline ends. The CDR3 has 13 amino acids. The CDR3 reads CASSIGGMETQYF. DNA of the CDR3: TGTGCCAGTAGTATAGGTGGCATGGAGACCCAGTACTTC.

The chain joins TRBV2 to TRBJ1-2, with D perhaps matching TRBD1 (6 bases). Trimming shortened V by 4 bases and J by 8 bases, and 17 bases separated the two germline ends. CDR1 SNHLY and CDR2 FYNNEI come from the germline V gene. The CDR3 sequence is 14 residues long. The CDR3 protein is CASSVLEGGRGYTF. CDR3 DNA: TGTGCCAGCAGTGTACTAGAAGGGGGACGGGGCTACACCTTC.

This rearrangement joins TRBV30 to TRBJ2-7; TRBD2 agrees at 14 bases. Trimming took 0 bases from V and 7 from J; bases not matched to a gene: 14. The CDR3 loop spans 18 amino acids. CDR1 is GTSNPN, CDR2 SVGIG, per germline (reference sequence). This CDR3 reads CAWSVSRTSGGRDREQYF. For the CDR3, the DNA is TGTGCCTGGAGTGTATCCAGGACTAGCGGGGGGCGCGATCGGGAGCAGTACTTC.

The rearrangement uses TRBV30 and TRBJ2-2; D may be TRBD1 (5 bases). V was cut by 5 bases and J by 6 bases, with 10 bases left in between. The CDR3 runs 12 residues. CDR1 is GTSNPN and CDR2 is SVGIG in the germline V gene (reference sequence). This CDR3 is CAWEQVPGELFF. Written as DNA, the CDR3 is TGTGCCTGGGAACAGGTCCCCGGGGAGCTGTTTTTT.

The rearrangement links TRBV4-2 to TRBJ2-1, with D hard to call. The CDR3 is 12 amino acids. Trimming took off 3 bases at V and 12 bases at J, with 12 bases between the two ends. Looked up from germline, CDR1 is LGHNA and CDR2 is YNFKEQ. CDR3 residues: CASSQTASRQFF. For the CDR3, the DNA is TGTGCCAGCAGCCAGACCGCCTCTCGGCAGTTCTTC.

The chain couples TRBV30 to TRBJ1-5; weak D call: TRBD1 (5 bases). From germline, CDR1 is GTSNPN and CDR2 SVGIG (reference sequence). Trimming left V 1 base short and J 4 bases short, with 11 bases between. The CDR3 is made up of 14 amino acids. CDR3 protein: CAWSEQWGNQPQHF. The CDR3 bases are TGTGCCTGGAGTGAACAATGGGGGAATCAGCCCCAGCATTTT.

This clone was detected a few times. The rearrangement links TRBV19 to TRBJ1-6, with 8 nucleotides matching TRBD1. Trimming cost V 9 bases and J 7 bases; bases outside gene matches: 8. This CDR3 is 14 amino acids long. CDR1 LNHDA and CDR2 SQIVND come from the germline V gene (reference sequence). CDR3 loop: CASLRTGSNSPLHF. For the CDR3, the DNA is TGTGCCAGCCTCCGGACAGGGTCGAATTCACCCCTCCACTTT.

The V and J genes are TRBV27 and TRBJ2-1; TRBD2 matches at 8 bases. The CDR3 sequence is 15 residues long. The V segment lost 5 bases and the J segment 6 bases; nucleotides outside the gene matches: 9. The germline gives CDR1 MNHEY, CDR2 SMNVEV (reference sequence). Here the CDR3 DNA reads TGTGCCAGCAGTGAAGGACTAGCATTGGTCAATGAGCAGTTCTTC. This sequence encodes CASSEGLALVNEQFF.

The CDR3 sequence is CASSPDRAKETQYF. In DNA, the CDR3 is TGTGCCAGCAGCCCAGACAGGGCGAAGGAGACCCAGTACTTC. V gene TRBV11-2 combines with J gene TRBJ2-5, with TRBD1 matching 7 bases. V gave up 5 bases and J gave up 5 bases; unmatched junction bases: 8. Germline V CDR1 and CDR2: SGHAT, FQNNGV. The CDR3 extends over 14 amino acids.

The rearrangement links TRBV7-2 to TRBJ2-2, with a tentative D call TRBD2 (6 bases). Germline V CDR1 and CDR2: SGHTA, FQGNSA. Trimming removed 3 bases from V and 0 bases from J, with 8 bases in between. This CDR3 spans 15 amino acids. The CDR3: CASSLEGTNTGELFF. CDR3 in DNA: TGTGCCAGCAGCTTGGAGGGGACGAACACCGGGGAGCTGTTTTTT.

This clone showed up just once. The chain carries TRBV25-1 and TRBJ1-1; D is unresolved. Germline V CDR1 and CDR2: MGHDK, SYGVNS. The V gene lost 6 bases and the J gene lost 5 bases, with 13 bases spanning the gap. The CDR3 loop spans 13 amino acids. The CDR3 loop reads CASSRGVDTEAFF. CDR3 coding DNA: TGTGCCAGCAGCCGAGGTGTGGATACTGAAGCTTTCTTT.

This chain links TRBV5-1 with TRBJ1-1; D is unresolved. The V gene lost 4 bases and the J gene lost 0 bases, with 7 bases spanning the gap. The CDR3 contains 13 residues. The germline V gene encodes CDR1 SGHRS and CDR2 YFSETQ. The CDR3 loop reads CASSEQLNTEAFF. The CDR3, as DNA: TGCGCCAGCAGCGAACAGCTGAACACTGAAGCTTTCTTT.

The chain is built from TRBV2 and TRBJ2-2; 8 bases line up with TRBD1. Per germline, CDR1 SNHLY and CDR2 FYNNEI. The CDR3 loop spans 16 amino acids. Trimming cost V 4 bases and J 1 base; bases outside gene matches: 5. In DNA form, the CDR3 reads TGTGCCAGCAGTGGAGCAGGGGGCTTGAACACCGGGGAGCTGTTTTTT. Protein product: CASSGAGGLNTGELFF. Based on the CDR3 plus reference TRBV2 and TRBJ2-2, the full variable domain is EPEVTQTPSHQVTQMGQEVILRCVPISNHLYFYWYRQILGQKVEFLVSFYNNEISEKSEIFDDQFSVERPDGSNFTLKIRSTKLEDSAMYFCASSGAGGLNTGELFFGEGSRLTVL.

This clone was counted a single time. The rearrangement links TRBV6-5 to TRBJ2-2, with 7 bases aligning to TRBD1. V dropped 6 bases and J dropped 7; count of bases not matched to a gene: 8. Germline CDR1 and CDR2: MNHEY and SVGAGI. The CDR3 loop spans 14 amino acids. The CDR3 bases are TGTGCCAGCAGCCCGGAGACAGGGCTCGGGGAGCTGTTTTTT. This encodes CASSPETGLGELFF.

A single count supports this clone. CDR3 coding DNA: TGCGCCAGCAGCCAAGCGACAGGGACCTACGAGCAGTACTTC. As protein: CASSQATGTYEQYF. The chain couples TRBV4-3 to TRBJ2-5; 7 bases are shared with TRBD1. The end of the DNA fits TRBJ2-7 better, so the J call may be wrong. The CDR3 loop spans 14 amino acids. Germline-derived CDR1 and CDR2 are LGHNA and YSLEER.

J is TRBJ1-5 and V is TRBV15; D may be TRBD1 (5 bases). Trimming stripped 3 bases from V and 7 bases from J, with 16 bases between. The CDR3 is 15 residues long. Germline V gene lookup returns CDR1 LNHNV and CDR2 YYDKDF (reference sequence). This CDR3 is CATSSGGTVVQPQHF. The DNA of the CDR3 is TGTGCCACCAGCAGCGGGGGGACGGTTGTACAGCCCCAGCATTTT. The full variable domain, its missing parts supplied by reference TRBV15 and TRBJ1-5, is DAMVIQNPRYQVTQFGKPVTLSCSQTLNHNVMYWYQQKSSQAPKLLFHYYDKDFNNEADTPDNFQSRRPNTSFCFLDIRSPGLGDTAMYLCATSSGGTVVQPQHFGDGTRLSIL.

The chain employs TRBV27 and TRBJ2-7; 10 bases map to TRBD2. The CDR3 is 13 amino acids. CDR1 and CDR2 from the germline V gene are MNHEY and SMNVEV (reference sequence). The junction had 3 bases not matched to a gene; V was cut back by 8 bases and J by 2 bases. CDR3: CASLAGAPYEQYF. The CDR3 nucleotides read TGTGCCAGCCTAGCGGGGGCCCCCTACGAGCAGTACTTC.

J is TRBJ1-1 and V is TRBV7-2, with 8 bases aligning to TRBD1. Germline-derived CDR1 and CDR2 are SGHTA and FQGNSA. Trimming removed 2 bases from V and 6 bases from J; junction bases left unmatched: 14. The CDR3 is made up of 17 amino acids. The chain's CDR3 is CASSLRVTQGARSEAFF. CDR3 coding DNA: TGTGCCAGCAGCTTAAGGGTAACCCAGGGGGCGCGATCTGAAGCTTTCTTT.

The chain links TRBV7-9 to TRBJ1-4; D possibly corresponds to TRBD1 (6 bases). The CDR3 totals 14 residues. Germline V gene data show CDR1 as SEHNR and CDR2 as FQNEAQ (reference sequence). Trimming took off 6 bases at V and 3 bases at J, with 11 bases between the two ends. The chain's CDR3 is CASRPGASNEKLFF. CDR3 coding DNA: TGTGCCAGCAGACCAGGGGCCTCTAATGAAAAACTGTTTTTT. The full variable domain, completed using reference TRBV7-9 and TRBJ1-4, is DTGVSQNPRHKITKRGQNVTFRCDPISEHNRLYWYRQTLGQGPEFLTYFQNEAQLEKSRLLSDRFSAERPKGSFSTLEIQRTEQGDSAMYLCASRPGASNEKLFFGSGTQLSVL.